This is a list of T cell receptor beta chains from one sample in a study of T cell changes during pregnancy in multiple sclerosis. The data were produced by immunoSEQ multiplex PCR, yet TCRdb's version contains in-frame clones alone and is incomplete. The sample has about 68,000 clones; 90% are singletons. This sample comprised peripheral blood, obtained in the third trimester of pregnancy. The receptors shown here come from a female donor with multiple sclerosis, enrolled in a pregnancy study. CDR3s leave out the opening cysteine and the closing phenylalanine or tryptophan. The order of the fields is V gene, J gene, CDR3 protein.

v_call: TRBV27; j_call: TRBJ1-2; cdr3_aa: ASSLLGQGAGGYT
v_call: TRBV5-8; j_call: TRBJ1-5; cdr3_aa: ASSAPEVGDQPQH
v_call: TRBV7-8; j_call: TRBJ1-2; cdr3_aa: ASSSGTGYYGYT
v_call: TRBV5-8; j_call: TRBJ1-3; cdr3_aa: ASSWAGRSGNTIY
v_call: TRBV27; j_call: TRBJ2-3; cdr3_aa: ASSWDRGHHRDTDTQY
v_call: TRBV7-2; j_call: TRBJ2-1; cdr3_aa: ASSLSAGEQF
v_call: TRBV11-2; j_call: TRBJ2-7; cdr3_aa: ASSLVRDRGLAVYYEQY
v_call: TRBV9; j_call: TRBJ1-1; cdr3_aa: ASSVTPGETEAF
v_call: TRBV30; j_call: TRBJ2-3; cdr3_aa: AWSAGQGSTDTQY
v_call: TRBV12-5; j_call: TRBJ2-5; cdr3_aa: ASGLGSAQGTQY
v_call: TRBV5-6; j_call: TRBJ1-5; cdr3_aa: ASSLDRNQPQH
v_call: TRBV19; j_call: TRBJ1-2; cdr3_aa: ASRATYSGYT
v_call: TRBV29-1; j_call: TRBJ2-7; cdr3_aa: SVELADYEQY
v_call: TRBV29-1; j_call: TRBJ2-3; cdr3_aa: SVGAGGLALLDTQY
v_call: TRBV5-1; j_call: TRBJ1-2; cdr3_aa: ASGRGSDYGYT
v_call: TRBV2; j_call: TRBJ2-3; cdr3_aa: ASSEQAPDTQY
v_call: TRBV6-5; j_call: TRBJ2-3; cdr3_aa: ASRTPGVTDTQY
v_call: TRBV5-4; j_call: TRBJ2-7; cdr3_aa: ASSLAGEQY
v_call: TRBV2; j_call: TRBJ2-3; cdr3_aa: ASSGEYTDTQY
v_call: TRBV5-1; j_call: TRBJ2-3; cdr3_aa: ASSFGLAEGDTQY
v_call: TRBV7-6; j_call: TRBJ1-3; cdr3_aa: ASSPVGDVNTIY
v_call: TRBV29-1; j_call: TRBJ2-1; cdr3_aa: SETSGSVHEQF
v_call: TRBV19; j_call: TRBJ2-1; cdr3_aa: ASSIAWGGEQF
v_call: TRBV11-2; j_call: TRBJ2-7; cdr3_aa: ASSSRTGSRREQY
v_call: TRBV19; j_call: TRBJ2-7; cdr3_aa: ASSRQGIEQY
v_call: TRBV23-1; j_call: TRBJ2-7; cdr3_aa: ATPGGGSYEQY
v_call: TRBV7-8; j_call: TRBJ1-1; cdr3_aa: ASSQLDRVKRTEAF
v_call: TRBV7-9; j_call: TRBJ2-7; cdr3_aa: ASSLAQTSGAYEQY
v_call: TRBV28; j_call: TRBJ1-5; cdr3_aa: ASSLSDRANQPQH
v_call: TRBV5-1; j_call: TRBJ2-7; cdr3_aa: ASKPAGGPYEQY
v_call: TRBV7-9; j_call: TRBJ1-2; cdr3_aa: ASSKETSGVEGYT
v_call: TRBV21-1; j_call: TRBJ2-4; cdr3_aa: ASSTWDRVDIQY
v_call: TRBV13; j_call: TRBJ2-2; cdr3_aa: ASSPPRAGAEGGELF
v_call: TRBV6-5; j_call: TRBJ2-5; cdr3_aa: ASSPLGQGAETQY
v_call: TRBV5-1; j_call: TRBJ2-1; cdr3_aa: ASSLGGTGNEQF
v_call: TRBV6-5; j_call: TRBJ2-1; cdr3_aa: ASNRRGGLGKQF
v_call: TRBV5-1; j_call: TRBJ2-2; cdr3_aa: ASRLEGATGELF
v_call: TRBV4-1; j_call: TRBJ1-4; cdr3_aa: ASSPYLDRVGEKLF
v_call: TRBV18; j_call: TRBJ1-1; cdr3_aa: ASSGSAGGTEAF
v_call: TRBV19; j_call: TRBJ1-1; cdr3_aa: ASLQGHWGTEAF
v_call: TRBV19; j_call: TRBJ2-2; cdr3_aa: ASSHIYRDTGELF
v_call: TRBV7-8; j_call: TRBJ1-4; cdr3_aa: ASSVQQGEKLF
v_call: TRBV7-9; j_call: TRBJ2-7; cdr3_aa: ASSSAGTEDFYEQY
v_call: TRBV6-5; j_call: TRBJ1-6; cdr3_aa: ASSERQGYNSPLH
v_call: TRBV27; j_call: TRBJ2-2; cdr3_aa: ASSTRQGDTGELF
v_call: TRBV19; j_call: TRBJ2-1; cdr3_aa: ASSLLDYGINEQF
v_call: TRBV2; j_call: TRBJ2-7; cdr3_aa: ASDQTDRYPQY
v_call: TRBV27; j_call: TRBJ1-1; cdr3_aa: ASSLIPATGVNTEAF
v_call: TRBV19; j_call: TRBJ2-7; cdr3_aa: ASSIVEGYEQY
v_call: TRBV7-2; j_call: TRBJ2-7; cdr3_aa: ASSTYRGHVEQY
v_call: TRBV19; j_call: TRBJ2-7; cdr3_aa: ASSTHLGQYYEQY
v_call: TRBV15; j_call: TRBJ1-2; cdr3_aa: ATSRETGNYGYT
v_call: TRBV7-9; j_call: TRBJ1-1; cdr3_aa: ASRPRADAYFNMNTEAF